Each of the 21 T cell receptor beta chains below was sequenced from the same sample in a study of T cell responses to AZD1222 COVID-19 vaccine. The method was immunoSEQ multiplex PCR; TCRdb's version includes in-frame clones alone and lacks a portion of them. The table shows around 200,000 clones, with 85% to 90% occurring only once. The sequencing used peripheral blood, collected on day 0 of AZD1222 vaccination. All receptors derive from an adult in good health.

J is TRBJ1-3 and V is TRBV3-1 (or the pseudogene TRBV3-2); D is undetermined. CDR1 is LGHDT and CDR2 is YNNKEL in the germline V gene (reference sequence). Trimming took 6 bases from V and 3 from J, leaving 6 bases between them. CDR3 length: 12 amino acids. The CDR3 reads CASSKFGNTIYF. CDR3 in DNA: TGTGCCAGCAGTAAGTTTGGAAACACCATATATTTT.

This sequence joins TRBV11-3 and TRBJ2-1; unclear D gene. CDR3 length: 14 amino acids. The V and J ends lost 0 bases and 5 bases respectively, with 8 bases between them. Germline CDR1 and CDR2: SGHNT and YENEEA. DNA of the CDR3: TGTGCCAGCAGCTTAGAGGCAGACCACAATGAGCAGTTCTTC. This translates into CASSLEADHNEQFF.

The rearrangement uses TRBV9 and TRBJ1-1; D not certain. V lost 4 bases to trimming and J lost 8 bases, with 15 bases between them. The CDR3 contains 13 residues. Germline CDR1 and CDR2: SGDLS and YYNGEE. The CDR3 DNA reads TGTGCCAGCAGCTCCGAAGGGCGGTTAGAAGCTTTCTTT. Protein: CASSSEGRLEAFF.

J is TRBJ2-5 and V is TRBV6-5; D might be TRBD1 (5 bases). There are 13 residues in the CDR3. V lost 2 bases to trimming and J lost 4 bases, with 8 bases between them. CDR1 and CDR2 (germline): MNHEY, SVGAGI. The CDR3 loop reads CASSYGALETQYF. CDR3 DNA sequence: TGTGCCAGCAGTTACGGGGCACTAGAGACCCAGTACTTC.

V is TRBV9 and J is TRBJ2-6; 10 bases map to TRBD1. CDR3 size: 16 residues. The trim removed 3 bases at V and 4 bases at J, leaving 4 bases unmatched. Germline loops: CDR1 SGDLS, CDR2 YYNGEE. The CDR3 bases are TGTGCCAGCAGCGCGACAGGGGGCGAAGGGGCCAACGTCCTGACTTTC. It encodes CASSATGGEGANVLTF.

V usage is TRBV7-3 and J usage is TRBJ2-1; 9 positions agree with TRBD1. The V segment lost 2 bases and the J segment 7 bases; nucleotides outside the gene matches: 6. The CDR3 extends over 15 amino acids. Per germline, CDR1 SGHTA and CDR2 FQGTGA. In DNA form, the CDR3 reads TGTGCCAGCAGCTTAGGACAGGGGTCCTTGAATGAGCAGTTCTTC. This sequence encodes CASSLGQGSLNEQFF.

V and J are TRBV7-2 and TRBJ1-2; D gene uncertain. The CDR3 is made up of 18 amino acids. CDR1 is SGHTA and CDR2 is FQGNSA in the germline V gene. The V and J ends lost 0 bases and 2 bases respectively, with 19 bases between them. Here the CDR3 reads CASSLAVGSKGGNYGYTF. For the CDR3, the DNA is TGTGCCAGCAGCTTAGCGGTGGGTTCTAAGGGCGGAAACTATGGCTACACCTTC.

The chain uses TRBV11-3 and TRBJ1-2; 9 bases align to TRBD1. The CDR3 contains 14 residues. The V segment lost 8 bases and the J segment 6 bases; nucleotides outside the gene matches: 10. Germline CDR1 SGHNT, CDR2 YENEEA. This chain's CDR3 is CASEGQGRANGYTF. For the CDR3, the DNA is TGTGCCAGCGAGGGACAGGGCCGGGCCAATGGCTACACCTTC.

This chain connects TRBV15 to TRBJ2-4, with D tentatively TRBD1 or TRBD2 (6 bases each). The CDR3 length is 15 residues. The germline gives CDR1 LNHNV, CDR2 YYDKDF (reference sequence). V lost 4 bases to trimming and J lost 9 bases, with 19 bases between them. CDR3 in amino acids: CATSTRPRGPGIQYF. The CDR3 DNA sequence: TGTGCCACCAGCACCCGGCCTCGGGGGCCCGGCATTCAGTACTTC.

V usage is TRBV6-5 and J usage is TRBJ2-3, with 9 positions matching TRBD1. Germline loops: CDR1 MNHEY, CDR2 SVGAGI. The V gene end was trimmed by 7 bases and the J gene end by 0 bases; junction bases not matched to a gene: 5. This CDR3 comprises 15 residues. The CDR3 nucleotides are TGTGCCAGCATCTACAGGGGGCTTAGCACAGATACGCAGTATTTT. Translation: CASIYRGLSTDTQYF.

The V and J genes are TRBV5-8 and TRBJ1-2, with TRBD1 matching 7 bases. There are 14 residues in the CDR3. Germline CDR1 reads SGHTS; CDR2 reads YDEGEE. Trimming cost V 1 base and J 8 bases; bases outside gene matches: 8. The CDR3 spells CASSLSGGGRGYTF. The CDR3 nucleotides are TGTGCCAGCAGCTTGTCGGGAGGGGGCAGAGGCTACACCTTC. Looking up the rest from reference TRBV5-8 and TRBJ1-2 gives the full variable domain: EAGVTQSPTHLIKTRGQQATLRCSPISGHTSVYWYQQALGLGLQFLLWYDEGEERNRGNFPPRFSGRQFPNYSSELNVNALELEDSALYLCASSLSGGGRGYTFGSGTRLTVV.

This chain joins TRBV27 and TRBJ2-7; weak D call: TRBD2 (6 bases). The germline V gene encodes CDR1 MNHEY and CDR2 SMNVEV (reference sequence). This CDR3 has 17 amino acids. V lost 6 bases and J lost 1, with 22 bases in between. In nucleotides, the CDR3 is TGTGCCAGCAGACTTAGCGGATGGGCAGTTGAGTCCTACGAGCAGTACTTC. This translates into CASRLSGWAVESYEQYF.

The rearrangement uses TRBV19 and TRBJ1-2; unclear D gene. Germline CDR1 is LNHDA and CDR2 is SQIVND (reference sequence). Trimming shortened V by 3 bases and J by 4 bases, and 9 bases separated the two germline ends. The CDR3 contains 13 residues. CDR3 protein: CASSIRIGYGYTF. CDR3 DNA sequence: TGTGCCAGTAGTATTCGGATCGGCTATGGCTACACCTTC.

The rearrangement uses TRBV11-3 and TRBJ2-1; D perhaps matches TRBD1 (6 bases). The CDR3 runs 12 residues. V was pared by 2 bases and J by 15 bases, with 14 bases between. Per germline, CDR1 SGHNT and CDR2 YENEEA. The CDR3 DNA is TGTGCCAGCAGCTTAAGTGGGGGCATTCGGTTCTTC. Translation: CASSLSGGIRFF. The entire variable domain, with the rest obtained from reference TRBV11-3 and TRBJ2-1, is as follows: EAGVVQSPRYKIIEKKQPVAFWCNPISGHNTLYWYLQNLGQGPELLIRYENEEAVDDSQLPKDRFSAERLKGVDSTLKIQPAELGDSAVYLCASSLSGGIRFFGPGTRLTVL.

The chain recombines TRBV11-2 with TRBJ2-2; a possible D gene is TRBD1 (5 bases). Germline CDR1 reads SGHAT; CDR2 reads FQNNGV. V dropped 5 bases and J dropped 8 bases, with 12 bases sitting between them. This CDR3 is 13 amino acids long. The CDR3 DNA sequence: TGTGCCAGCAGCACTCAGGGTAGAGGGGAGCTGTTTTTT. Amino acids: CASSTQGRGELFF.

The chain has TRBV19 and TRBJ2-2, with D perhaps being TRBD1 or TRBD2 (7 bases each). CDR3 length: 17 residues. Germline V gene lookup returns CDR1 LNHDA and CDR2 SQIVND (reference sequence). Trimming cost V 10 bases and J 4 bases, with 25 bases left between them. CDR3 in DNA: TGTGCCACTCTCAGGGGGGGAGGACTGCCTGTCACCGGGGAGCTGTTTTTT. This translates into CATLRGGGLPVTGELFF.

This chain uses TRBV7-2 with TRBJ2-2; D might be TRBD2 (5 bases). The CDR3 totals 17 residues. Germline V gene data show CDR1 as SGHTA and CDR2 as FQGNSA. V was pared by 6 bases and J by 8 bases, with 25 bases between. The DNA for the CDR3 is TGTGCCAGCAGAATCCAGAGCGGAGGCGTCAAGGTGGGGGAGCTGTTTTTT. Protein product: CASRIQSGGVKVGELFF.

This clone occurred a few times. CDR3 DNA: TGTGCCAGCAGCCAAGATCGGGATCAGCCCCAGCATTTT. This sequence encodes CASSQDRDQPQHF. J is TRBJ1-5 and V is TRBV3-1 (or the pseudogene TRBV3-2), with no clear D. Trimming stripped 0 bases from V and 5 bases from J, with 5 bases between. This CDR3 is 13 amino acids long. Germline V gene lookup returns CDR1 LGHDT and CDR2 YNNKEL (reference sequence).

V gene TRBV19 combines with J gene TRBJ2-7; 7 nucleotides line up with TRBD1. CDR1 and CDR2 from the germline V gene are LNHDA and SQIVND (reference sequence). The CDR3 totals 15 residues. Trimming at V came to 1 base and at J to 3 bases, leaving 6 bases not matched to a gene. This CDR3 reads CASSIGQGVSYEQYF. The CDR3 DNA reads as TGTGCCAGTAGTATAGGACAGGGAGTTAGCTACGAGCAGTACTTC.

The chain uses TRBV7-2 and TRBJ1-2; TRBD1 is a possible D gene (5 bases). This CDR3 has 14 residues. The V gene's germline CDR1 is SGHTA and CDR2 FQGNSA. Trimming removed 5 bases at V and 5 bases at J, with 15 bases between. DNA of the CDR3: TGTGCCAGCAGCGCACCACAGGTTGTATATGGCTACACCTTC. It yields the protein CASSAPQVVYGYTF.

The chain carries TRBV2 and TRBJ2-7, with D tentatively TRBD2 (5 bases). Trimming stripped 7 bases from V and 3 bases from J, with 22 bases between. Germline V gene sequence: CDR1 SNHLY, CDR2 FYNNEI. There are 16 residues in the CDR3. The CDR3 here is CASILPSSEAVYEQYF. CDR3 nucleotides: TGTGCCAGCATCCTACCCTCCTCGGAGGCGGTCTACGAGCAGTACTTC.